Below, 31 T cell receptor beta chains from the same sample are listed, as sequenced in a study of OX40 agonist ivuxolimab in advanced cancers. TCRdb keeps only in-frame clones here, not all; method: immunoSEQ multiplex PCR. The sample lists tens of thousands of clones; under 90% were seen once. Sequencing was performed on CD4+ or CD8+ T cells sorted from blood, taken in a trial of the OX40 agonist ivuxolimab. The receptors stem from an adult with an advanced solid tumor such as melanoma, head and neck, liver or kidney cancer.

The V gene is TRBV2, the J gene TRBJ2-5; D may be TRBD1 or TRBD2 (5 bases each). Germline V gene lookup returns CDR1 SNHLY and CDR2 FYNNEI. CDR3 size: 15 residues. The V gene lost 2 bases and the J gene lost 4 bases, with 14 bases spanning the gap. CDR3 DNA: TGTGCCAGCAGTGAATGGACATCGGACTTAGAGACCCAGTACTTC. It specifies CASSEWTSDLETQYF.

This chain uses TRBV7-6 with TRBJ1-5; D call uncertain. This CDR3 is built from 14 residues. The V and J ends lost 2 bases and 3 bases respectively, with 8 bases between them. CDR1 SGHVS and CDR2 FNYEAQ come from the germline V gene. For the CDR3, the DNA is TGTGCCAGCAGCTTAAGGCAGAACAATCAGCCCCAGCATTTT. This gives the protein CASSLRQNNQPQHF.

This rearrangement joins TRBV6-5 to TRBJ2-5; 10 positions match TRBD2. With V trimmed by 6 bases and J by 0 bases, 4 bases remained unmatched. The CDR3 consists of 15 residues. Germline V gene data show CDR1 as MNHEY and CDR2 as SVGAGI. As DNA, the CDR3 is TGTGCCAGCAGCTTAGGACTAGCGGACCAAGAGACCCAGTACTTC. This encodes CASSLGLADQETQYF.

This chain connects TRBV28 to TRBJ2-7, with 9 nucleotides matching TRBD2. The germline V gene encodes CDR1 MDHEN and CDR2 SYDVKM. The CDR3 has 17 amino acids. The V segment lost 5 bases and the J segment 1 base; nucleotides outside the gene matches: 12. CDR3 sequence reads: CASSPGTAGGLSYEQYF. CDR3 nucleotide sequence: TGTGCCAGCAGTCCGGGGACAGCGGGAGGTTTATCCTACGAGCAGTACTTC.

V usage is TRBV28 and J usage is TRBJ1-1; 8 bases are a match to TRBD1. Trimming took 5 bases from V and 1 from J; bases not matched to a gene: 6. Germline assignment: CDR1 MDHEN and CDR2 SYDVKM. The CDR3 sequence is 15 residues long. The CDR3 here is CASSDLTGENTEAFF. CDR3 nucleotides: TGTGCCAGCAGTGACCTGACAGGGGAGAACACTGAAGCTTTCTTT.

This clone occurred once. J is TRBJ2-1 and V is TRBV6-5; 7 bases line up with TRBD1. Germline V gives CDR1 MNHEY, CDR2 SVGAGI. Germline trimming cut 5 bases from V and 8 bases from J; bases unmatched to any gene: 6. The CDR3 covers 13 residues. CDR3 nucleotide sequence: TGTGCCAGCAGTAAAAACAGGGGCGATGAGCAGTTCTTC. The encoded protein is CASSKNRGDEQFF.

The V and J genes are TRBV2 and TRBJ2-1, with D unclear. The germline V gene encodes CDR1 SNHLY and CDR2 FYNNEI. V dropped 5 bases and J dropped 6 bases, with 8 bases sitting between them. There are 12 residues in the CDR3. This chain's CDR3 is CASSKQSNEQFF. The DNA of the CDR3 is TGTGCCAGCAGTAAACAGAGCAATGAGCAGTTCTTC.

This clone was seen more than once but under ten times. CDR3 in amino acids: CASSPNLDEQYF. The CDR3 DNA reads as TGTGCCAGCAGCCCGAATTTGGACGAGCAGTACTTC. The rearrangement joins TRBV5-5 to TRBJ2-7; no reliable D call. Trimming shortened V by 4 bases and J by 5 bases, and 10 bases separated the two germline ends. Germline loops: CDR1 SGHKS, CDR2 YYEKEE (reference sequence). CDR3 size: 12 residues. The variable domain in full, completed from reference TRBV5-5 and TRBJ2-7, reads DAGVTQSPTHLIKTRGQQVTLRCSPISGHKSVSWYQQVLGQGPQFIFQYYEKEERGRGNFPDRFSARQFPNYSSELNVNALLLGDSALYLCASSPNLDEQYFGPGTRLTVT.

This clone was counted a few times. V usage is TRBV9 and J usage is TRBJ2-5; possible D gene TRBD1, 6 bases. This CDR3 comprises 15 residues. The germline V gene encodes CDR1 SGDLS and CDR2 YYNGEE. Deletions cut 0 bases from V and 1 base from J, with 10 bases between. In nucleotides, the CDR3 is TGTGCCAGCAGCGTAGAGCAGGGGCCCCAAGAGACCCAGTACTTC. Protein sequence: CASSVEQGPQETQYF.

The V and J genes are TRBV7-6 and TRBJ2-7; unclear D gene. The V end lost 5 bases, the J end lost 6 bases, and 20 bases lay between the germline ends. Germline CDR1 SGHVS, CDR2 FNYEAQ. The CDR3 spans 15 residues. CDR3 residues: CASSPGRPVVSEQYF. The CDR3 DNA reads TGTGCCAGCAGCCCCGGACGCCCCGTGGTATCCGAGCAGTACTTC.

This clone has a handful of counts. The chain links TRBV28 to TRBJ2-5, with 7 bases aligning to TRBD2. V gave up 6 bases and J gave up 5 bases; unmatched junction bases: 9. The germline V gene has CDR1 MDHEN and CDR2 SYDVKM. CDR3 length: 14 residues. CDR3 protein: CASSPSGELETQYF. CDR3 bases: TGTGCCAGCAGCCCTAGCGGTGAATTGGAGACCCAGTACTTC.

V usage is TRBV9 and J usage is TRBJ2-3; D is unclear. Trimming removed 0 bases from V and 0 bases from J, with 8 bases in between. Germline values: CDR1 SGDLS, CDR2 YYNGEE. This CDR3 spans 15 amino acids. This CDR3 is CASSVEETSTDTQYF. DNA of the CDR3: TGTGCCAGCAGCGTAGAGGAAACTAGCACAGATACGCAGTATTTT.

This clone was seen once. The rearrangement joins TRBV9 to TRBJ2-1; TRBD1 matches 9 bases. CDR1 and CDR2 (germline): SGDLS, YYNGEE. The CDR3 contains 15 residues. V dropped 0 bases and J dropped 9; count of bases not matched to a gene: 7. The CDR3 reads CASSVEGTGLGEQFF. In DNA form, the CDR3 reads TGTGCCAGCAGCGTAGAAGGGACAGGGTTGGGTGAGCAGTTCTTC.

The V call is TRBV9, the J call TRBJ2-1; D perhaps matches TRBD2 (5 bases). Between the trimmed V and J ends, which lost 0 bases and 8 bases, there was a span of 9 bases. CDR3 length: 13 residues. CDR1 is SGDLS, CDR2 YYNGEE, per germline. Here the CDR3 reads CASSVEGSDEQFF. In nucleotides, the CDR3 is TGTGCCAGCAGCGTAGAAGGGAGCGATGAGCAGTTCTTC.

This clone was observed a handful of times. V usage is TRBV11-3 and J usage is TRBJ2-5; D may correspond to TRBD1 or TRBD2 (6 bases each). The germline CDR1 and CDR2 sequences are SGHNT and YENEEA. CDR3 length: 15 amino acids. The V end was cut by 2 bases, the J end by 2 bases, with 12 bases between. CDR3 in DNA: TGTGCCAGCAGCTTAAGAGGGGGGCTTCAAGAGACCCAGTACTTC. This gives the protein CASSLRGGLQETQYF.

The chain employs TRBV28 and TRBJ2-1, with D perhaps matching TRBD2 (6 bases). From germline, CDR1 is MDHEN and CDR2 SYDVKM. Trimming took 9 bases from V and 4 from J, leaving 19 bases between them. This CDR3 comprises 15 residues. The DNA for the CDR3 is TGTGCCAGTACTCCTAGCGCTGAGGTATACAATGAGCAGTTCTTC. Protein: CASTPSAEVYNEQFF.

The chain employs TRBV9 and TRBJ2-1; D not resolved. Trimming cost V 4 bases and J 9 bases, with 11 bases left between them. This CDR3 is built from 12 residues. Germline CDR1 SGDLS, CDR2 YYNGEE. CDR3 in amino acids: CASSPRSGEQFF. In DNA form, the CDR3 reads TGTGCCAGCAGCCCCCGATCCGGTGAGCAGTTCTTC.

The chain employs TRBV28 and TRBJ2-7; D is possibly TRBD2 (6 bases). The CDR3 consists of 16 residues. Germline loops: CDR1 MDHEN, CDR2 SYDVKM. Trimming removed 3 bases at V and 1 base at J, with 16 bases between. The CDR3 loop is CASSFAGSRWSYEQYF. The CDR3 region has the DNA TGTGCCAGCAGTTTTGCGGGGTCTCGATGGTCCTACGAGCAGTACTTC.

This chain joins TRBV6-5 and TRBJ2-7; D gene uncertain. CDR1 is MNHEY, CDR2 SVGAGI, per germline. The CDR3 has 13 amino acids. The ends were cut back, 2 bases at V and 2 bases at J, with 7 bases in the middle. Written as DNA, the CDR3 is TGTGCCAGCAGTTACAGAGAAGCCTACGAGCAGTACTTC. It translates to CASSYREAYEQYF.

The J gene is TRBJ2-3, the V gene TRBV2; 7 bases are shared with TRBD1. In germline, CDR1 is SNHLY, CDR2 FYNNEI. Unmatched junction bases numbered 10, after V lost 5 bases and J lost 2 bases. The CDR3 length is 16 residues. The DNA for the CDR3 is TGTGCCAGCAGTTCCGGACAGGCCGTTTACACAGATACGCAGTATTTT. Translated: CASSSGQAVYTDTQYF.

The chain employs TRBV4-1 and TRBJ2-3, with 13 bases fitting TRBD2. CDR3 length: 17 residues. CDR1 and CDR2 (germline): MGHRA, YSYEKL. With V trimmed by 4 bases and J by 5 bases, 9 bases remained unmatched. The DNA of the CDR3 is TGCGCCAGCAGCCTCCTCGGACTAGCGGGAGTTGAAGATACGCAGTATTTT. Translating gives CASSLLGLAGVEDTQYF.

The genes are TRBV6-4 and TRBJ1-5, with 7 bases identical to TRBD1. V lost 3 bases and J lost 6; bases outside the gene matches: 5. This CDR3 has 14 residues. Germline lookup yields CDR1 MRHNA and CDR2 SNTAGT. In nucleotides, the CDR3 is TGTGCCAGCAGTGATACAGGGGACGGTCAGCCCCAGCATTTT. Translation gives CASSDTGDGQPQHF.

The J gene is TRBJ1-1, the V gene TRBV6-6; no firm D call. With 8 bases removed from V and 10 bases from J, the gap between germline ends came to 8 bases. CDR1 is MNHNY and CDR2 is SVGAGI in the germline V gene (reference sequence). There are 9 residues in the CDR3. The CDR3 DNA sequence: TGTGCCAGCCCGTCGGGAGCTTTCTTT. Translation gives CASPSGAFF.

The genes are TRBV6-1 and TRBJ2-5; possible D gene TRBD1, 5 bases. V was cut by 0 bases and J by 3 bases, with 11 bases left in between. Germline assignment: CDR1 MNHNS and CDR2 SASEGT. This CDR3 contains 15 residues. The CDR3 sequence: CASSEAGRGEETQYF. CDR3 DNA: TGTGCCAGCAGTGAAGCGGGAAGGGGCGAAGAGACCCAGTACTTC.

In its sample, this clone was seen once. The CDR3 sequence is CAISEDSRDRGIPTGTSYGYTF. The CDR3 DNA is TGTGCCATCAGTGAGGATTCCCGGGACAGGGGGATCCCGACAGGAACTTCCTATGGCTACACCTTC. This rearrangement joins TRBV10-3 to TRBJ1-2, with TRBD1 matching 11 bases. The CDR3 is made up of 22 amino acids. The junction had 24 bases not matched to a gene; V was cut back by 2 bases and J by 4 bases. The germline V gene encodes CDR1 ENHRY and CDR2 SYGVKD.

This chain joins TRBV5-5 and TRBJ1-1; no definite D call. Germline V gene sequence: CDR1 SGHKS, CDR2 YYEKEE (reference sequence). The CDR3 covers 13 residues. V lost 2 bases, J lost 1 base, and 6 bases lay in between. CDR3 in DNA: TGTGCCAGCAGCTTCCCAGGGAACACTGAAGCTTTCTTT. Translating gives CASSFPGNTEAFF. The full variable domain, rest sourced from reference TRBV5-5 and TRBJ1-1, is DAGVTQSPTHLIKTRGQQVTLRCSPISGHKSVSWYQQVLGQGPQFIFQYYEKEERGRGNFPDRFSARQFPNYSSELNVNALLLGDSALYLCASSFPGNTEAFFGQGTRLTVV.

The sample holds a few counts of this clone. J is TRBJ1-5 and V is TRBV4-2, with unresolved D. V shed 0 bases and J shed 1 base, with 10 bases lying between them. CDR3 size: 16 residues. Germline CDR1 and CDR2: LGHNA and YNFKEQ. The CDR3 is CASSQDTLKSNQPQHF. The CDR3 coding sequence is TGTGCCAGCAGCCAAGATACTTTAAAGAGCAATCAGCCCCAGCATTTT.

The chain recombines TRBV28 with TRBJ1-5; TRBD1 is a possible D gene (5 bases). The CDR3 length is 12 residues. Germline-derived CDR1 and CDR2 are MDHEN and SYDVKM. V was shortened by 4 bases and J by 7 bases, with 8 bases between the two germline ends. CDR3 bases: TGTGCCAGCAGTTCGTGGGGCCAGCCCCAGCATTTT. It specifies CASSSWGQPQHF.

CDR3 residues: CATERLAGEGEQFF. The CDR3 bases are TGTGCCACCGAGAGACTAGCGGGAGAAGGTGAGCAGTTCTTC. The chain employs TRBV7-9 and TRBJ2-1; 12 bases align to TRBD2. From germline, CDR1 is SEHNR and CDR2 FQNEAQ (reference sequence). Trimming removed 10 bases from V and 9 bases from J; junction bases left unmatched: 10. CDR3 size: 14 residues.

Here the CDR3 reads CASIGQGVNYGYTF. The CDR3 DNA reads TGTGCCAGCATTGGACAGGGGGTTAACTATGGCTACACCTTC. The chain recombines TRBV2 with TRBJ1-2; 10 bases match TRBD1. The germline CDR1 and CDR2 sequences are SNHLY and FYNNEI. Trimming cost V 7 bases and J 1 base; bases outside gene matches: 3. The CDR3 has 14 residues.

The rearrangement uses TRBV6-5 and TRBJ1-2; 8 bases align to TRBD1. J was trimmed by 7 bases and V by 5 bases; bases with no gene match: 9. The CDR3 contains 14 residues. Germline CDR1 reads MNHEY; CDR2 reads SVGAGI. In DNA form, the CDR3 reads TGTGCCAGCAGTAGGGGACAGGAGGTTGTTGGCTACACCTTC. Translated: CASSRGQEVVGYTF.